One sample yielded the 22 T cell receptor beta chains listed below, sequenced in a study of post-analysis software for immune sequencing data. Study conclusions and caveats: Five TRBV segments, including TRBV5-6, TRBV5-1 and TRBV20-1, were more frequent in patients than controls.

For these receptors, no antigen is known. The TCR beta cDNA libraries contained unique molecular identifiers. One entry per CDR3 protein results from TCRdb running MiXCR on the PCR reads. Seen here are hundreds of thousands of distinct CDR3 sequences, about 32% observed once, and the top ten hold around 0.6%. The sequencing input was blood. These receptors originate from a girl aged 5-17 years with multiple sclerosis.

This clonotype was detected only once. The junction departs from the called germline gene at one end, perhaps through a read error. This rearrangement joins TRBV5-5 to TRBJ2-7; the match to TRBD1 covers 8 bases. CDR1 and CDR2 from the germline V gene are SGHKS and YYEKEE (reference sequence). The CDR3 has 14 amino acids. The CDR3 bases are TGTGCCGGCAGCTTCAGGCAGGGGGCATGGGAGCAGTACTTC. Protein: CAGSFRQGAWEQYF.

The J gene is TRBJ2-7, the V gene TRBV20-1; a weak D match, TRBD2 (5 bases). Trimming took 6 bases from V and 2 from J, leaving 14 bases between them. The CDR3 is made up of 13 amino acids. CDR1 DFQATT and CDR2 SNEGSKA come from the germline V gene (reference sequence). CDR3 sequence: CSALQDWAYEQYF. DNA of the CDR3: TGCAGTGCCCTGCAGGACTGGGCCTACGAGCAGTACTTC.

The table lists this clonotype with a few counts. The V and J genes are TRBV29-1 and TRBJ2-2; D possibly uses TRBD1 or TRBD2 (5 bases each). With 6 bases removed from V and 7 bases from J, the gap between germline ends came to 15 bases. The germline V gene encodes CDR1 SQVTM and CDR2 ANQGSEA. There are 13 residues in the CDR3. In DNA form, the CDR3 reads TGCAGCGTCTCCGGGACCCCGAACGGGGAGCTGTTTTTT. It encodes CSVSGTPNGELFF.

The chain is built from TRBV24-1 and TRBJ2-5; D unclear. Trimming left V 4 bases short and J 2 bases short, with 16 bases between. Germline assignment: CDR1 KGHDR and CDR2 SFDVKD. CDR3 length equals 16 residues. For the CDR3, the DNA is TGTGCCACCAGTGACGCCTCATCACAGCGACAAGAGACCCAGTACTTC. Its protein is CATSDASSQRQETQYF.

This clonotype showed up just a few times. J is TRBJ2-7 and V is TRBV7-8, with a possible D match to TRBD1 (6 bases). This CDR3 region has 14 residues. Germline lookup yields CDR1 SGHVS and CDR2 FQNEAQ. V dropped 10 bases and J dropped 0 bases, with 16 bases sitting between them. CDR3 sequence reads: CATQDRLFSYEQYF. CDR3 nucleotide sequence: TGTGCCACCCAAGACAGGCTTTTCTCCTACGAGCAGTACTTC.

CDR3 sequence (DNA): TGTGCCACAGACGGGGGTGGCGAGCAGTACTTC. This encodes CATDGGGEQYF. The chain uses TRBV2 and TRBJ2-7; TRBD2 might be the D (6 bases). This CDR3 spans 11 amino acids. Germline lookup yields CDR1 SNHLY and CDR2 FYNNEI. Trimming removed 10 bases from V and 6 bases from J, with 13 bases in between. The entire variable domain, with the rest obtained from reference TRBV2 and TRBJ2-7, is as follows: EPEVTQTPSHQVTQMGQEVILRCVPISNHLYFYWYRQILGQKVEFLVSFYNNEISEKSEIFDDQFSVERPDGSNFTLKIRSTKLEDSAMYFCATDGGGEQYFGPGTRLTVT.

Worth noting for this clonotype: Just one base apart from a much larger clone, this may be a read error. J is TRBJ2-7 and V is TRBV5-5; a possible D gene is TRBD1 (6 bases). The J call may be mistaken, given a closer DNA end match to TRBJ2-5. This CDR3 spans 15 amino acids. Germline V gene data show CDR1 as SGHKS and CDR2 as YYEKEE (reference sequence). CDR3 nucleotides: TGTGCCAGCAGCTTGGGCCCGCTAAAACAGGGGACCCAGTACTTC. Translation: CASSLGPLKQGTQYF.

This clonotype came up a few times. V gene TRBV4-3 combines with J gene TRBJ2-7, with D perhaps matching TRBD1 (5 bases). The CDR3 length is 15 residues. The germline V gene has CDR1 LGHNA and CDR2 YSLEER. The V end was cut by 0 bases, the J end by 0 bases, with 9 bases between. CDR3 residues: CASSQDGAVSYEQYF. In DNA, the CDR3 is TGCGCCAGCAGCCAAGATGGGGCAGTCTCCTACGAGCAGTACTTC.

This clonotype has only a few counts. The J gene is TRBJ2-4, the V gene TRBV28; D call uncertain. The CDR3 contains 16 residues. CDR1 and CDR2 from the germline V gene are MDHEN and SYDVKM. V shed 1 base and J shed 1 base, with 11 bases lying between them. Here the CDR3 reads CASSLLGGQAKNIQYF. The CDR3, as DNA: TGTGCCAGCAGTTTATTGGGTGGGCAGGCCAAAAACATTCAGTACTTC. The full variable domain, in which reference TRBV28 and TRBJ2-4 provide the parts outside the CDR3, is DVKVTQSSRYLVKRTGEKVFLECVQDMDHENMFWYRQDPGLGLRLIYFSYDVKMKEKGDIPEGYSVSREKKERFSLILESASTNQTSMYLCASSLLGGQAKNIQYFGAGTRLSVL.

A word on this clonotype: A much larger clone differs by one base, so this may be a read error. The rearrangement joins TRBV28 to TRBJ2-1; perhaps TRBD1 as D (5 bases). Germline lookup yields CDR1 MDHEN and CDR2 SYDVKM. Trimming took 8 bases from V and 12 from J, leaving 11 bases between them. The CDR3 extends over 10 amino acids. The CDR3 DNA sequence: TGTGCCAGCTCCAGGGTTGGGCAGTTCTTC. As protein: CASSRVGQFF.

The rearrangement uses TRBV10-2 and TRBJ2-1, with 8 bases fitting TRBD2. The junction had 10 bases not matched to a gene; V was cut back by 3 bases and J by 6 bases. This CDR3 has 16 amino acids. CDR1 is WSHSY and CDR2 is SAAADI in the germline V gene. CDR3 bases: TGCGCCAGCAGTGACCCCGCGGGAGGAGTGGCCAATGAGCAGTTCTTC. Translated, it gives CASSDPAGGVANEQFF.

This clonotype was counted between two and nine times. The chain recombines TRBV7-9 with TRBJ1-6; D remains ambiguous. V lost 3 bases and J 4 bases, leaving 13 bases between the germline ends. This CDR3 comprises 16 residues. CDR1 and CDR2 from the germline V gene are SEHNR and FQNEAQ (reference sequence). CDR3 sequence (DNA): TGTGCCAGCAGCTTCCGGCGGCAGAGGTATAATTCACCCCTCCACTTT. Protein: CASSFRRQRYNSPLHF. The full variable domain, with the rest looked up from reference TRBV7-9 and TRBJ1-6, is DTGVSQNPRHKITKRGQNVTFRCDPISEHNRLYWYRQTLGQGPEFLTYFQNEAQLEKSRLLSDRFSAERPKGSFSTLEIQRTEQGDSAMYLCASSFRRQRYNSPLHFGNGTRLTVT.

Regarding this clonotype: Compared with germline, one end of the junction differs, possibly owing to a read error. The genes are TRBV29-1 and TRBJ2-2; 9 bases are shared with TRBD1. The CDR3 extends over 15 amino acids. Germline V lookup: CDR1 SQVTM, CDR2 ANQGSEA. CDR3 amino acids: CSAGRDRVDTGEPFF. Written as DNA, the CDR3 is TGCAGCGCCGGCCGGGACAGGGTGGACACCGGGGAGCCGTTTTTT.

This chain's CDR3 is CASSPAADTDTQYF. The DNA of the CDR3 is TGTGCCAGCAGCCCCGCCGCGGACACAGATACGCAGTATTTT. The chain combines TRBV13 with TRBJ2-3, with D hard to call. Trimming took off 5 bases at V and 2 bases at J, with 11 bases between the two ends. The CDR3 is 14 amino acids. Germline CDR1 and CDR2: PRHDT and FYEKMQ (reference sequence).

This clonotype was picked up a small number of times. The chain carries TRBV5-1 and TRBJ2-7; no firm D call. The J call may be in error: the DNA end matches TRBJ2-5 better. Germline CDR1 reads SGHRS; CDR2 reads YFSETQ. This CDR3 contains 11 residues. For the CDR3, the DNA is TGCGCCAGCAGCCCCTCTCGGACCCAGTACTTC. Translation: CASSPSRTQYF.

The genes are TRBV21-1 and TRBJ1-2. TRBV21-1 is labeled a pseudogene. This CDR3 region has 13 residues. The CDR3 DNA is TGTGCCAGCAGCAAATTGACTCAGAGTGGCTACACCTTC. Residues: CASSKLTQSGYTF.

Here the CDR3 reads CASSGTSGRAGTGELFF. In nucleotides, the CDR3 is TGTGCCAGCAGTGGGACTAGCGGGAGGGCCGGGACCGGGGAGCTGTTTTTT. The chain employs TRBV12-3 or TRBV12-4 and TRBJ2-2; TRBD2 matches 16 bases. The CDR3 extends over 17 amino acids. The junction had 5 bases not matched to a gene; V was cut back by 5 bases and J by 5 bases.

This clonotype has ten or more counts. The junction departs from germline at one end; a sequencing error may be responsible. The genes are TRBV29-1 and TRBJ2-5; tentatively, D is TRBD2 (6 bases). The CDR3 runs 11 residues. Germline-derived CDR1 and CDR2 are SQVTM and ANQGSEA. CDR3 sequence reads: CSLQWGESQYF. As DNA, the CDR3 is TGCAGCCTCCAGTGGGGGGAGAGCCAGTACTTC.

The V gene is TRBV28, the J gene TRBJ2-7; either TRBD1 or TRBD2 may fit D (5 bases each). CDR1 is MDHEN, CDR2 SYDVKM, per germline. V lost 7 bases and J lost 2, with 15 bases in between. The CDR3 sequence is 14 residues long. The chain's CDR3 is CASNSRDGTYEQYF. The CDR3 DNA reads as TGTGCCAGCAACTCTCGGGACGGAACCTACGAGCAGTACTTC.

This clonotype was counted between two and nine times. The chain's CDR3 is CASSQENPLVGEQYF. In DNA, the CDR3 is TGTGCCAGCAGCCAAGAGAACCCCCTAGTTGGCGAGCAGTACTTC. The gene calls are TRBV3-1 and TRBJ2-7; D is ambiguous. This CDR3 comprises 15 residues. Germline CDR1 reads LGHDT; CDR2 reads YNNKEL (reference sequence). Trimming pared 0 bases from V and 6 bases from J, leaving 15 bases between.

This clonotype was counted ten times or more. V usage is TRBV6-1 and J usage is TRBJ2-3; tentatively, D is TRBD1 or TRBD2 (6 bases each). The CDR3 is 17 amino acids. Germline V gives CDR1 MNHNS, CDR2 SASEGT. V lost 6 bases to trimming and J lost 2 bases, with 21 bases between them. CDR3 protein: CASRESSVGTYTDTQYF. CDR3 nucleotide sequence: TGTGCCAGCAGGGAATCTAGCGTAGGGACATACACAGATACGCAGTATTTT.

This chain joins TRBV4-3 and TRBJ2-7; 8 bases line up with TRBD2. Looked up from germline, CDR1 is LGHNA and CDR2 is YSLEER. Trimming cost V 0 bases and J 3 bases; bases outside gene matches: 4. The CDR3 is made up of 15 amino acids. The CDR3 spells CASSQDIAGIYEQYF. The DNA for the CDR3 is TGCGCCAGCAGCCAAGATATAGCGGGGATCTACGAGCAGTACTTC.